The 17 T cell receptor beta chains below all came from one sample that was sequenced in a study of blood T cell repertoires in COVID-19. The table came from immunoSEQ multiplex PCR; TCRdb's copy has only in-frame clones and leaves some out. The sample has 55,000 to 80,000 clones; about four fifths are singletons. The specimen was peripheral blood. Receptor source: a human donor in a cohort sampled during active COVID-19.

The CDR3 nucleotides are TGCGCCAGCAGCCACAGACTGGGGGGGGTTAACAATGAGCAGTTCTTC. The encoded protein is CASSHRLGGVNNEQFF. The J gene is TRBJ2-1, the V gene TRBV4-1; 7 bases match TRBD2. CDR1 and CDR2 from the germline V gene are MGHRA and YSYEKL. Trimming at V came to 3 bases and at J to 5 bases, leaving 10 bases not matched to a gene. The CDR3 covers 16 residues.

The chain links TRBV5-1 to TRBJ1-2; 8 bases match TRBD1. With V trimmed by 0 bases and J by 5 bases, 0 bases remained unmatched. Germline V gene sequence: CDR1 SGHRS, CDR2 YFSETQ. The CDR3 is 13 amino acids. The CDR3 region has the DNA TGCGCCAGCAGCTTGGACAGGGGGTATGGCTACACCTTC. Its translation is CASSLDRGYGYTF.

The CDR3, as DNA: TGTGCCAGCAGGGGAGGGACGGGTTCACCCCTCCACTTT. Translating gives CASRGGTGSPLHF. The chain combines TRBV2 with TRBJ1-6, with a weak D call TRBD1 (5 bases). Trimming cost V 6 bases and J 9 bases, with 12 bases left between them. In germline, CDR1 is SNHLY, CDR2 FYNNEI. The CDR3 loop spans 13 amino acids.

This clone was observed a single time. This chain connects TRBV18 to TRBJ1-2; 8 bases map to TRBD1. The length of the CDR3 is 14 residues. Trimming removed 6 bases from V and 8 bases from J; junction bases left unmatched: 11. The germline V gene has CDR1 KGHSH and CDR2 LQKENI. DNA for the CDR3: TGTGCCAGCTCCCGCGGACAGGGTGATAGAGGCTACACCTTC. Protein product: CASSRGQGDRGYTF.

The chain joins TRBV2 to TRBJ1-2, with a tentative D call TRBD1 (5 bases). The CDR3 consists of 12 residues. The germline V gene encodes CDR1 SNHLY and CDR2 FYNNEI. Trimming took off 6 bases at V and 7 bases at J, with 12 bases between the two ends. For the CDR3, the DNA is TGTGCCAGCAGGTCAGGGCATAGTGGCTACACCTTC. It codes for CASRSGHSGYTF.

The V call is TRBV18, the J call TRBJ2-1; 9 bases align to TRBD1. Germline CDR1 is KGHSH and CDR2 is LQKENI. This CDR3 is 16 amino acids long. The V gene end was trimmed by 5 bases and the J gene end by 4 bases; junction bases not matched to a gene: 9. CDR3 nucleotides: TGTGCCAGCTCAGTCCAGCAGGGACAGGGATACAATGAGCAGTTCTTC. It specifies CASSVQQGQGYNEQFF.

The CDR3 DNA sequence: TGTGCCAGCAGCCCTCGGCTAGCGGGATCCGGTGAGCAGTTCTTC. Translated: CASSPRLAGSGEQFF. J is TRBJ2-1 and V is TRBV5-4, with TRBD2 matching over 9 bases. The CDR3 length is 15 residues. Per germline, CDR1 SGHNT and CDR2 YYREEE (reference sequence). The junction had 11 bases not matched to a gene; V was cut back by 4 bases and J by 9 bases.

The DNA of the CDR3 is TGTGCCAGCAGTTACGCCGGGGGTAGCAATCAGCCCCAGCATTTT. It translates to CASSYAGGSNQPQHF. The chain employs TRBV2 and TRBJ1-5; a weak D match, TRBD1 (5 bases). V lost 5 bases and J lost 0, with 11 bases in between. The CDR3 is made up of 15 amino acids. In germline, CDR1 is SNHLY, CDR2 FYNNEI.

This clone was recorded a few times. The chain recombines TRBV10-3 with TRBJ1-1, with D uncertain. This CDR3 contains 15 residues. V lost 5 bases to trimming and J lost 1 base, with 14 bases between them. The germline gives CDR1 ENHRY, CDR2 SYGVKD. The CDR3 region is CAISRGSRGNTEAFF. The DNA for the CDR3 is TGTGCCATCAGTCGAGGCAGTCGAGGGAACACTGAAGCTTTCTTT.

The chain recombines TRBV5-1 with TRBJ2-3; D possibly corresponds to TRBD2 (5 bases). Trimming took off 0 bases at V and 2 bases at J, with 10 bases between the two ends. Germline V gene lookup returns CDR1 SGHRS and CDR2 YFSETQ. This CDR3 is built from 15 residues. The DNA for the CDR3 is TGCGCCAGCAGCTTGGCCGGGGAAACCACAGATACGCAGTATTTT. This encodes CASSLAGETTDTQYF.

The gene calls are TRBV3-1 (or the pseudogene TRBV3-2) and TRBJ1-2; D is unclear. Trimming cost V 5 bases and J 11 bases, with 18 bases left between them. The CDR3 length is 13 residues. Germline V CDR1 and CDR2: LGHDT, YNNKEL (reference sequence). Here the CDR3 DNA reads TGTGCCAGCAGCATCCGGGATCCCGTCGGATACACCTTC. This translates into CASSIRDPVGYTF.

The chain couples TRBV19 to TRBJ2-7; TRBD2 aligns across 9 bases. The junction had 10 bases not matched to a gene; V was cut back by 3 bases and J by 1 base. The CDR3 is 17 residues long. CDR1 and CDR2 (germline): LNHDA, SQIVND (reference sequence). The CDR3 DNA reads TGTGCCAGTAGTATGTCATCTAGCGGGACACTTTCCTACGAGCAGTACTTC. It specifies CASSMSSSGTLSYEQYF.

The CDR3 reads CASSPEGRLLNTGELFF. CDR3 DNA: TGTGCCAGCAGCCCGGAGGGGAGACTCCTCAACACCGGGGAGCTGTTTTTT. This chain links TRBV4-2 with TRBJ2-2; possible D gene TRBD2, 6 bases. The CDR3 sequence is 17 residues long. The germline V and J ends were trimmed by 4 bases and 2 bases, with 17 bases remaining between them. Germline lookup yields CDR1 LGHNA and CDR2 YNFKEQ.

The J gene is TRBJ2-5, the V gene TRBV29-1, with 10 bases matching TRBD2. This CDR3 spans 16 amino acids. J was trimmed by 5 bases and V by 4 bases; bases with no gene match: 13. Germline V gives CDR1 SQVTM, CDR2 ANQGSEA. CDR3 region: CSVVSPLAGDSETQYF. DNA for the CDR3: TGCAGCGTTGTATCACCCCTAGCGGGAGACTCGGAGACCCAGTACTTC.

This sequence joins TRBV3-1 (or the pseudogene TRBV3-2) and TRBJ2-2, with a weak D call TRBD2 (6 bases). CDR3 length: 17 amino acids. Germline lookup yields CDR1 LGHDT and CDR2 YNNKEL (reference sequence). V was shortened by 4 bases and J by 5 bases, with 20 bases between the two germline ends. CDR3 sequence: CASSLHGSGLRTGELFF. The CDR3 nucleotides are TGTGCCAGCAGCCTCCACGGGTCAGGACTAAGGACCGGGGAGCTGTTTTTT.

The V gene is TRBV5-6, the J gene TRBJ2-3; D is unresolved. The CDR3 has 15 amino acids. Trimming stripped 2 bases from V and 2 bases from J, with 12 bases between. Germline V gene data show CDR1 as SGHDT and CDR2 as YYEEEE. The CDR3 region has the DNA TGTGCCAGCAGCTTAAAGTACAGATTCACAGATACGCAGTATTTT. Encoded protein: CASSLKYRFTDTQYF.

The chain uses TRBV5-1 and TRBJ1-1, with TRBD1 identical over 8 bases. V lost 4 bases to trimming and J lost 3 bases; unmatched junction nucleotides: 8. This CDR3 contains 15 residues. Germline V gene lookup returns CDR1 SGHRS and CDR2 YFSETQ. The CDR3 DNA reads as TGCGCCAGCAGCGGAGGGCAGGGGGCCTACACTGAAGCTTTCTTT. Amino acids: CASSGGQGAYTEAFF.